Included here is one T cell receptor beta chain sequence, with context. What this receptor recognizes is not known. This may be a read error, as it is one base from a much larger clone. This entry belongs to a study of CD8+CD57+ T cells in acquired aplastic anemia (dated by TCRdb to about 2018). Background on the whole study: Extracted DNA from sorted CD4+ and CD8+ cells averaged around 2.9 ug, ranging from about 0.17 to 27.4 ug. Healthy donor samples averaged approximately 10 million reads for CD4+ and approximately 11 million for CD8+ cells. Results and caveats for the whole study, not just this receptor: Twenty-nine CD8+ CDR3 sequences were shared between patients and controls but appeared highly expressed in patients and within their immunodominant clones. No significant difference in CD8+ Simpson's diversity was found between patients and healthy controls (P=0.060).

Genomic DNA was used as template for profiling of TCR beta VDJ combinations and CDR3 sequences. An Illumina HiSeq 2000 was the platform used for TCR repertoire sequencing. The paper's data handling went like this. TRBV/TRBJ rearrangement plots, CDR3 size and DJ length profiles, and Simpson's diversity index were used to evaluate the repertoires. Whichever DNA sequence was most abundant in the deep sequencing data was defined as the immunodominant clone. CDR3 amino acid sequences were checked for sharing between subjects and were compared against published repertoires and the VDJdb database. TCRdb redid the processing of the public reads, applying fastp at Q25 and MiXCR, and retained in-frame beta chains. Entries are consolidated by CDR3 protein sequence, retaining the most common genes and DNA. What appears here as the V and J calls and clone size reflects TCRdb's work, not the paper's. In all, the sample holds some 150,000 distinct CDR3 sequences, and about 40% of those were seen once. The ten biggest clones cover 8% to 9.5% of the sample.

The cysteine opens and the phenylalanine closes a CDR3 of 15 amino acids. Only the CDR3 DNA is retained, 45 bases long and in frame from the first base. The junction carries 15 bases between V and J, which are trimmed by 6 bases and 4 bases respectively. The germline V gene encodes CDR1 KGHDR and CDR2 SFDVKD. The study deep-sequenced TCR repertoires of sorted CD4+ and CD8+ blood T cells from severe aplastic anemia patients and healthy subjects. Ficoll-Paque density gradient centrifugation was used to isolate peripheral blood mononuclear cells. Before DNA was extracted, CD4+ and CD8+ T cells were sorted using either FACS or magnetic beads.

Sequencing was done on a sample of sorted CD4+, CD8+, or CD8+CD57+ T cells (not recorded which) from PBMCs. This chain is built from TRBV24-1 and TRBJ1-5, with a weak D call of TRBD1 (5 bases match). This receptor was identified in a human donor in good health, serving as a control. The CDR3 protein sequence reads: CATSLSTEANQPQHF. The DNA sequence reads TGTGCCACCAGTTTATCGACAGAGGCGAATCAGCCCCAGCATTTT.